This T cell receptor (beta chain) was captured by sequencing in a study of cytomegalovirus exposure and HLA in healthy donors. Study-level results: Using the classifier, cytomegalovirus status was reportedly diagnosed with high specificity and sensitivity. The tendency of first-cohort TCR clusters to co-occur in the roughly 130 validation repertoires was the finding of a later analysis.

Method: immunoSEQ multiplex PCR; TCRdb's copy keeps in-frame clones and lacks some. The sample shows 150,000 to 200,000 clones, about 82% of them seen only once. Concerning this clone: The target antigen is unknown.

The donors were members of the validation cohort, which comprised around 110 subjects and was separate from the first cohort of some 680 subjects. The V gene end was trimmed by 5 bases and the J gene end by 10 bases; junction bases not matched to a gene: 9. This CDR3 contains 15 residues. The V gene's germline CDR1 is SGHDT and CDR2 YYEEEE. The genes are TRBV5-6 and TRBJ1-4; 12 bases map to TRBD1. The TCR comes from a man aged 25-40 years in good health and CMV-seropositive. The sequencing input was PBMCs. The CDR3 protein is CASSSWGTGGGKLFF. CDR3 coding DNA: TGTGCCAGCAGTTCTTGGGGGACAGGGGGCGGAAAACTGTTTTTT.